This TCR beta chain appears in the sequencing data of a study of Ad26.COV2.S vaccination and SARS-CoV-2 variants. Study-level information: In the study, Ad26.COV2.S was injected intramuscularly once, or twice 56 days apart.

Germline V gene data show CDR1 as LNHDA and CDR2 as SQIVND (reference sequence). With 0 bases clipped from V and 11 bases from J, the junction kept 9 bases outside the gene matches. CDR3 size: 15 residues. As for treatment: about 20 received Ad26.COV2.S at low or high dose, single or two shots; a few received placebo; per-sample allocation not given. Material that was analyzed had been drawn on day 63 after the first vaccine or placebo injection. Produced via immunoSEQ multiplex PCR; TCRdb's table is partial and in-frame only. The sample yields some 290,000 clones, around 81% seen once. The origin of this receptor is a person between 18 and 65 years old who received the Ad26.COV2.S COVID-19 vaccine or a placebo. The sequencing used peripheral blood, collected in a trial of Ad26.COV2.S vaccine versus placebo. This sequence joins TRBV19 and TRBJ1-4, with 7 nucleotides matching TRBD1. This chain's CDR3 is CASSIERGRRDKLFF. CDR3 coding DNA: TGTGCCAGTAGTATAGAGAGGGGGCGGCGAGACAAACTGTTTTTT.